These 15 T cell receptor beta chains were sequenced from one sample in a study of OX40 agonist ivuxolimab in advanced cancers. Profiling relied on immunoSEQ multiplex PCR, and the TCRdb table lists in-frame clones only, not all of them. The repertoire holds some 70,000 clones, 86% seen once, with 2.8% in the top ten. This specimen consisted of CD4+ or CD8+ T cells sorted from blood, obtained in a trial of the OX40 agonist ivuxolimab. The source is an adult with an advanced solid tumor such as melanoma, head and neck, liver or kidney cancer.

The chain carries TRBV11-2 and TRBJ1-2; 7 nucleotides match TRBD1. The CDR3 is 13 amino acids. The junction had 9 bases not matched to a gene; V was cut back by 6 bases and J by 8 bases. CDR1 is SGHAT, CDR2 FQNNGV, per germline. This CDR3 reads CASRLQGGDGYTF. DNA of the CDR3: TGTGCCAGCAGGTTACAAGGGGGCGACGGCTACACCTTC. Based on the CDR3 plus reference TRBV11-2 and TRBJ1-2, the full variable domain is EAGVAQSPRYKIIEKRQSVAFWCNPISGHATLYWYQQILGQGPKLLIQFQNNGVVDDSQLPKDRFSAERLKGVDSTLKIQPAKLEDSAVYLCASRLQGGDGYTFGSGTRLTVV.

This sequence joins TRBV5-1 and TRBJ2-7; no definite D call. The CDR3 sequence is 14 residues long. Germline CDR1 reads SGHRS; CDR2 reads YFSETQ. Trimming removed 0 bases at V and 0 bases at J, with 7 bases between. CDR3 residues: CASSLEVTSYEQYF. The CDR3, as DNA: TGCGCCAGCAGCTTGGAAGTGACCTCCTACGAGCAGTACTTC.

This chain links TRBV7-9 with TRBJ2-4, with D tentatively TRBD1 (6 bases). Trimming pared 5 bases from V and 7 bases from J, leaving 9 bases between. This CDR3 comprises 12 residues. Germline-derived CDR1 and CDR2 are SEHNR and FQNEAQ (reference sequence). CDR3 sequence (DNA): TGTGCCAGCAGCCCCGGACAGAACATTCAGTACTTC. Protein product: CASSPGQNIQYF.

In DNA, the CDR3 is TGCGCCAGCAGCTTGGATGTTTCGACAGGGGGGTATGGCTACACCTTC. This gives the protein CASSLDVSTGGYGYTF. The rearrangement joins TRBV5-1 to TRBJ1-2, with 9 bases lining up with TRBD1. The CDR3 spans 16 residues. Germline CDR1 reads SGHRS; CDR2 reads YFSETQ. J was trimmed by 5 bases and V by 0 bases; bases with no gene match: 8. The full variable domain, completed using reference TRBV5-1 and TRBJ1-2, is KAGVTQTPRYLIKTRGQQVTLSCSPISGHRSVSWYQQTPGQGLQFLFEYFSETQRNKGNFPGRFSGRQFSNSRSEMNVSTLELGDSALYLCASSLDVSTGGYGYTFGSGTRLTVV.

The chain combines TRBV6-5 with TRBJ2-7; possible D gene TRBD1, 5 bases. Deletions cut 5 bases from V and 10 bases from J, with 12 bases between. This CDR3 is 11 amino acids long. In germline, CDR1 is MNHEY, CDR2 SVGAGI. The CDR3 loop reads CASSNGQSQYF. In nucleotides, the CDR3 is TGTGCCAGCAGTAACGGACAATCCCAGTACTTC.

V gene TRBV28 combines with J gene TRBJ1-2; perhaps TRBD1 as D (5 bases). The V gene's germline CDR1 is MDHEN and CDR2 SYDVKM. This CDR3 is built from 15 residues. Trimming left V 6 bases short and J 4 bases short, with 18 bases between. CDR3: CASRGHERWTYGYTF. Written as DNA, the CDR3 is TGTGCCAGCAGGGGGCACGAGAGGTGGACCTATGGCTACACCTTC.

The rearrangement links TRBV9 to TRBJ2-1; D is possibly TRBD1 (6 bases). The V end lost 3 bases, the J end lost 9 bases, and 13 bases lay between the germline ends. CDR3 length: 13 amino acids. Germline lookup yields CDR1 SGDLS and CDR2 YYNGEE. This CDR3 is CASSGTGWGEQFF. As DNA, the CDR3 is TGTGCCAGCAGCGGAACAGGGTGGGGTGAGCAGTTCTTC.

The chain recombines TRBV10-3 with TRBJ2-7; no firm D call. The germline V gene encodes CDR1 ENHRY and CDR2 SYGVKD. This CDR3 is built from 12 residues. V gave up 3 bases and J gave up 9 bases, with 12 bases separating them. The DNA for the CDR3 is TGTGCCATCAGTGACGTGGAACTGGTGCAGTACTTC. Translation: CAISDVELVQYF.

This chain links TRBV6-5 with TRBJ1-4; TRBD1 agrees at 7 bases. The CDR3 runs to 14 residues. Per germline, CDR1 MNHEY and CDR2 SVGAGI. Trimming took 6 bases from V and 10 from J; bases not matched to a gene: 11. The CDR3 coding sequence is TGTGCCAGCAGGCAACAGGGGAACAGTTTAAAACTGTTTTTT. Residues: CASRQQGNSLKLFF.

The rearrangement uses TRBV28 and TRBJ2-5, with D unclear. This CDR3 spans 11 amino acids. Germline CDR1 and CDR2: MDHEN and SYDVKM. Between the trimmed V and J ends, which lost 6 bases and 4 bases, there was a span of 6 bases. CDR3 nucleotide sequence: TGTGCCAGCAGCAAAGGAGAGACCCAGTACTTC. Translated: CASSKGETQYF.

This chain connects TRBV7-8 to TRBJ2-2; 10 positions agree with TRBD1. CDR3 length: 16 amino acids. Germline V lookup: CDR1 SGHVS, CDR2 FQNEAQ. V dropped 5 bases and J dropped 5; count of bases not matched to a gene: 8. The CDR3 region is CASSIRTGGRTGELFF. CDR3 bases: TGTGCCAGCAGCATTAGGACAGGGGGTCGAACCGGGGAGCTGTTTTTT.

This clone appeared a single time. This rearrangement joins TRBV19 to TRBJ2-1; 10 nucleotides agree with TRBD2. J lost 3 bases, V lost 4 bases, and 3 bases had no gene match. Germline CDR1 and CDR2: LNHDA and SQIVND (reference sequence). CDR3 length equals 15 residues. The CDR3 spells CASSTLAGVYNEQFF. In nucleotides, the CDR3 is TGTGCCAGTAGTACGCTAGCGGGGGTCTACAATGAGCAGTTCTTC.

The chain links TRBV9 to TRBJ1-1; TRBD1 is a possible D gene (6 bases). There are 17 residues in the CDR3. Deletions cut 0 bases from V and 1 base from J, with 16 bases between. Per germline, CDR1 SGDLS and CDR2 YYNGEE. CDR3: CASSVARGAQGNTEAFF. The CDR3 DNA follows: TGTGCCAGCAGCGTAGCTCGGGGGGCGCAGGGGAACACTGAAGCTTTCTTT.

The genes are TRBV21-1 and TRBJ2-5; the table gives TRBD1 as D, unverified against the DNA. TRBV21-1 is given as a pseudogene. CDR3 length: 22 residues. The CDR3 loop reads CASSKKPFPRSLGDSNQETQYF. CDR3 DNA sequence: TGTGCCAGCAGCAAAAAGCCATTCCCGAGGTCTTTAGGGGACAGCAACCAAGAGACCCAGTACTTC.

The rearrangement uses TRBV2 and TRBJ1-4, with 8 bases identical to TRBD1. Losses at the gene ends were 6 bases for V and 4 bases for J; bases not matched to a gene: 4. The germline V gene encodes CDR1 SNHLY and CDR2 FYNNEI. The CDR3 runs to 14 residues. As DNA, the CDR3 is TGTGCCAGCAGCCCTGGACAGGGTAATGAAAAACTGTTTTTT. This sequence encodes CASSPGQGNEKLFF.